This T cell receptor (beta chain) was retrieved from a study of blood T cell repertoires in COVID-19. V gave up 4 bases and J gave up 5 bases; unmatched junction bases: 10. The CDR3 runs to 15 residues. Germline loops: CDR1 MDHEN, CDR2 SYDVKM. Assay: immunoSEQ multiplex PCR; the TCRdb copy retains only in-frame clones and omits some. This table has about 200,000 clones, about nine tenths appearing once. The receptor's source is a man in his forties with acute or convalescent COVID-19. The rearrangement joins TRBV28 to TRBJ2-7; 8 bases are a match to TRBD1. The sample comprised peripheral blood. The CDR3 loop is CASSSTGGNWDEQYF. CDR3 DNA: TGTGCCAGCAGTTCCACAGGGGGTAATTGGGACGAGCAGTACTTC.